These T cell receptor beta chains were read from a single sample in a study of blood T cell repertoires in COVID-19. The method was immunoSEQ multiplex PCR; TCRdb's version includes in-frame clones alone and lacks a portion of them. The repertoire includes 180,000 or so clones, 70% to 90% of them detected once, and around 10% sits in the top ten. The sequenced sample was peripheral blood. The receptors were sampled from a woman older than 75 with acute or convalescent COVID-19. CDR3s include the opening cysteine and the closing phenylalanine or tryptophan. Fields, in order: J gene, V gene, clone size, D gene, CDR3 DNA, CDR3 protein. A D gene is named only where the DNA matches it firmly. Some rows have no size entry. The others give once, few or many, or a class for an expanded clone.

>TRBJ1-4|TRBV10-3|.|TRBD1
TGTGCCATCAGTAACAGGGGTGATAATGAAAAACTGTTTTTT
CAISNRGDNEKLFF
>TRBJ2-2|TRBV19|.|.
TGTGCCAGTAGTATGGCGTCAGGCACCGGGGAGCTGTTTTTT
CASSMASGTGELFF
>TRBJ2-5|TRBV5-1|.|TRBD1
TGCGCCAGCAGCTTGCGACAGGGAGCTGTAGAGACCCAGTACTTC
CASSLRQGAVETQYF
>TRBJ1-6|TRBV5-6|.|TRBD1
TGTGCCAGCAGCCTGATTGACAGGGTGGATTCACCCCTCCACTTT
CASSLIDRVDSPLHF
>TRBJ2-5|TRBV19|.|.
TGTGCCAGTAGTGAGTCTTGGGGGGGGCCCGGAGAGACCCAGTACTTC
CASSESWGGPGETQYF
>TRBJ1-1|TRBV9|once|.
TGTGCCAGCAGCGTAGGTCGGACTGGGGGCTCGACTGAAGCTTTCTTT
CASSVGRTGGSTEAFF
>TRBJ2-5|TRBV5-1|.|TRBD1
TGCGCCAGCAGCTTGACAGGGGAGTGGGAGACCCAGTACTTC
CASSLTGEWETQYF
>TRBJ2-7|TRBV4-1|few|TRBD1
TGCGCCAGCAGCCGCGACAGGGGAAACAGGTTGGGCTACGAGCAGTACTTC
CASSRDRGNRLGYEQYF
>TRBJ1-2|TRBV18|.|TRBD1
TGTGCCAGCTCACCAAACAGGGGGGCTAACTATGGCTACACCTTC
CASSPNRGANYGYTF
>TRBJ2-7|TRBV7-8|few|.
TGTGCCAGCAGCCCGATGACGCGGGACAGCTCCTACGAGCAGTACTTC
CASSPMTRDSSYEQYF
>TRBJ1-2|TRBV6-5|.|.
TGTGCCAGCAGTTCGGGGGGTAGGTGGGGATCCGGTGGCTACACCTTC
CASSSGGRWGSGGYTF
>TRBJ2-6|TRBV19|few|TRBD2
TGTGCCAGTAGCCGCGGGGGAGTCCGGAGGGCCAACGTCCTGACTTTC
CASSRGGVRRANVLTF
>TRBJ2-1|TRBV2|.|.
TGTGCCAGCACCCAGGAATCCTACAATGAGCAGTTCTTC
CASTQESYNEQFF
>TRBJ2-1|TRBV7-9|.|.
TGTGCCAGCACTCCGAAGGAGCAAAGCTCCTACAATGAGCAGTTCTTC
CASTPKEQSSYNEQFF
>TRBJ2-5|TRBV11-2|few|.
TGTGCCAGCAGCTTAGGGGGGCGGGGGCGGGAGACCCAGTACTTC
CASSLGGRGRETQYF
>TRBJ2-1|TRBV7-8|once|TRBD1
TGTGCCAGCAGCCCACGACAGGGGTCCTACAATGAGCAGTTCTTC
CASSPRQGSYNEQFF
>TRBJ2-3|TRBV7-9|.|TRBD1
TGTGCCACAGACAGGGACAGCACAGATACGCAGTATTTT
CATDRDSTDTQYF
>TRBJ1-1|TRBV4-1|.|.
TGCGCCAGCAGCCGCTTACAGGTGGACACTGAAGCTTTCTTT
CASSRLQVDTEAFF
>TRBJ2-1|TRBV30|.|TRBD2
TGTGCCTGGAGGAGAGGGACTAGCGGGCGTGGGGGCAATGAGCAGTTCTTC
CAWRRGTSGRGGNEQFF
>TRBJ1-6|TRBV3-1/TRBV3-2|.|.
TGTGCCAGCAGCACCGACAGTAAGAATTCACCCCTCCACTTT
CASSTDSKNSPLHF
>TRBJ1-4|TRBV2|.|TRBD1
TGTGCCAGCAGACGACAGGGGCCCAGGTCTGCAACTAATGAAAAACTGTTTTTT
CASRRQGPRSATNEKLFF
>TRBJ2-7|TRBV6-6|.|TRBD1
TGTGCCAGCAGTCCAAAAAGTGGCGGGACAGGGGATTACGAGCAGTACTTC
CASSPKSGGTGDYEQYF
>TRBJ2-7|TRBV9|.|TRBD2
TGTGCCAGCAGCCGCGCGGGTAGCGGGTCCTCCTACGAGCAGTACTTC
CASSRAGSGSSYEQYF
>TRBJ1-3|TRBV5-1|.|TRBD1
TGCGCCAGCAGCTTAGCCGGGACAGCTGGAAACACCATATATTTT
CASSLAGTAGNTIYF
>TRBJ2-5|TRBV7-2|.|TRBD2
TGTGCCAGCAGCTCCGGGACTAGCGGGAGGGGTGCGCGGGGAGAGACCCAGTACTTC
CASSSGTSGRGARGETQYF
>TRBJ2-7|TRBV9|.|.
TGTGCCAGCAAATGGGCGAACTGCGAGCAGTACTTC
CASKWANCEQYF
>TRBJ2-5|TRBV5-1|.|TRBD1
TGCGCCAGCAGCTTGTACGCAGGGGGCGGGGAGACCCAGTACTTC
CASSLYAGGGETQYF